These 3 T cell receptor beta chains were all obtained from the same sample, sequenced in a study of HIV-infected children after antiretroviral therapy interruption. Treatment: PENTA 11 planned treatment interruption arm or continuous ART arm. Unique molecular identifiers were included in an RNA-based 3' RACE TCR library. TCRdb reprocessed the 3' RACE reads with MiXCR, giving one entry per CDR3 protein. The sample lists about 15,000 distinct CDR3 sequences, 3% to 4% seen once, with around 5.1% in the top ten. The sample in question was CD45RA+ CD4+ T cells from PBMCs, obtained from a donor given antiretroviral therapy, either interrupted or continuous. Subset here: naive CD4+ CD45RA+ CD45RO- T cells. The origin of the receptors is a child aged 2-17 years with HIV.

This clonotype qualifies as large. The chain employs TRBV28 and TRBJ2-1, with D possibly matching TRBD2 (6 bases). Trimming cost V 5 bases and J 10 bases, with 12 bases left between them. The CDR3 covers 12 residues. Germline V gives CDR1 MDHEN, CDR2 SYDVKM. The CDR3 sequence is CASSPPGLEQFF. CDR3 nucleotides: TGTGCCAGCAGTCCCCCCGGACTAGAGCAGTTCTTC.

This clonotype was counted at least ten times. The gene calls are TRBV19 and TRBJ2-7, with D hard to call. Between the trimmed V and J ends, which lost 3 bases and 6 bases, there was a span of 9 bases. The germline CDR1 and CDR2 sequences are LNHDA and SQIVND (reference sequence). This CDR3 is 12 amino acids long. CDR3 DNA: TGTGCCAGTAGTATTCCGGGTGGCGAGCAGTACTTC. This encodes CASSIPGGEQYF.

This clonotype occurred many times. The CDR3 region is CASSLGQGGQPQHF. In DNA form, the CDR3 reads TGTGCCAGCAGTTTAGGGCAGGGGGGGCAGCCCCAGCATTTT. This rearrangement joins TRBV28 to TRBJ1-5; 7 bases map to TRBD1. This CDR3 has 14 amino acids. J was trimmed by 7 bases and V by 2 bases; bases with no gene match: 5. Germline V gene data show CDR1 as MDHEN and CDR2 as SYDVKM.